Presented here are 32 T cell receptor beta chains from one specimen sequenced in a study of T cell responses to AZD1222 COVID-19 vaccine. TCRdb's table, derived via immunoSEQ multiplex PCR, lists solely in-frame clones and lacks some. This table holds 150,000 to 160,000 clones, approximately 90% found once. The sequenced sample was peripheral blood, obtained on day 0 of AZD1222 vaccination. The receptors stem from an adult in good health.

The chain links TRBV20-1 to TRBJ2-7; possible D gene TRBD1, 6 bases. Germline-derived CDR1 and CDR2 are DFQATT and SNEGSKA (reference sequence). The V and J ends lost 8 bases and 3 bases respectively, with 11 bases between them. The CDR3 sequence is 11 residues long. This CDR3 is CSQGQNYEQYF. The DNA for the CDR3 is TGCAGTCAAGGACAGAACTACGAGCAGTACTTC.

The chain links TRBV12-5 to TRBJ1-6; D may be TRBD1 (6 bases). Germline lookup yields CDR1 LGHNT and CDR2 FRNRAP. Trimming cost V 4 bases and J 7 bases, with 17 bases left between them. The CDR3 is made up of 16 amino acids. CDR3 bases: TGTGCTAGTGGTTCCACAGGGCCCAAGGGGAATTCACCCCTCCACTTT. Its protein product is CASGSTGPKGNSPLHF.

The V and J genes are TRBV5-1 and TRBJ2-2, with a tentative D call TRBD1 (6 bases). The CDR3 sequence is 15 residues long. Trimming removed 1 base from V and 4 bases from J, with 11 bases in between. Germline CDR1 reads SGHRS; CDR2 reads YFSETQ. Written as DNA, the CDR3 is TGCGCCAGCAGCTTGTCCAGGGGAAGCACCGGGGAGCTGTTTTTT. Protein: CASSLSRGSTGELFF.

The chain is built from TRBV6-5 and TRBJ1-5; perhaps TRBD1 as D (6 bases). The CDR3 runs to 13 residues. Trimming cost V 6 bases and J 6 bases, with 12 bases left between them. CDR1 and CDR2 (germline): MNHEY, SVGAGI. CDR3 protein: CASRQGFGQPQHF. The CDR3 DNA follows: TGTGCCAGCAGACAGGGATTCGGTCAGCCCCAGCATTTT.

The chain has TRBV6-2 or TRBV6-3 and TRBJ2-3, with no clear D. Looked up from germline, CDR1 is MNHEY and CDR2 is SVGEGT. V was cut by 0 bases and J by 6 bases, with 19 bases left in between. There are 17 residues in the CDR3. The DNA of the CDR3 is TGTGCCAGCAGTTACTCGATTGGATCCGCCGAGTGGGATACGCAGTATTTT. This gives the protein CASSYSIGSAEWDTQYF.

The V gene is TRBV28, the J gene TRBJ1-4, with no clear D. Germline-derived CDR1 and CDR2 are MDHEN and SYDVKM. The CDR3 extends over 15 amino acids. Trimming cost V 2 bases and J 0 bases, with 7 bases left between them. CDR3 amino acids: CASSLEVTTNEKLFF. The CDR3, as DNA: TGTGCCAGCAGTTTAGAGGTAACAACTAATGAAAAACTGTTTTTT.

V is TRBV5-6 and J is TRBJ1-2; D gene unclear. This CDR3 comprises 12 residues. Germline CDR1 is SGHDT and CDR2 is YYEEEE. V was trimmed by 0 bases and J by 4 bases, leaving 4 bases between them. CDR3 region: CASSLEGYGYTF. CDR3 DNA sequence: TGTGCCAGCAGCTTGGAGGGCTATGGCTACACCTTC.

V usage is TRBV7-8 and J usage is TRBJ1-5; possible D gene TRBD1, 6 bases. CDR3 length equals 18 residues. Germline lookup yields CDR1 SGHVS and CDR2 FQNEAQ. Trimming cost V 5 bases and J 0 bases, with 20 bases left between them. This CDR3 reads CASSLGAGQLYSNQPQHF. DNA for the CDR3: TGTGCCAGCAGCCTGGGGGCCGGACAGCTCTATAGCAATCAGCCCCAGCATTTT.

V gene TRBV7-9 combines with J gene TRBJ2-7; 8 bases match TRBD1. Germline values: CDR1 SEHNR, CDR2 FQNEAQ (reference sequence). V lost 4 bases to trimming and J lost 3 bases; unmatched junction nucleotides: 8. This CDR3 is 15 amino acids long. The CDR3 here is CASSSPQGAGYEQYF. DNA for the CDR3: TGTGCCAGCAGCTCGCCTCAGGGGGCAGGCTACGAGCAGTACTTC.

The V call is TRBV5-1, the J call TRBJ1-3; D gene ambiguous. The CDR3 length is 14 residues. Trimming shortened V by 0 bases and J by 6 bases, and 10 bases separated the two germline ends. Per germline, CDR1 SGHRS and CDR2 YFSETQ. CDR3 loop: CASSLASGENTIYF. The DNA for the CDR3 is TGCGCCAGCAGCTTGGCCAGTGGAGAAAACACCATATATTTT.

The chain employs TRBV6-5 and TRBJ1-1; TRBD1 is a possible D gene (6 bases). The germline V gene has CDR1 MNHEY and CDR2 SVGAGI. Trimming removed 6 bases at V and 7 bases at J, with 15 bases between. The CDR3 has 13 amino acids. CDR3 loop: CASSIDRTGEAFF. CDR3 in DNA: TGTGCCAGCAGCATCGACAGGACTGGTGAAGCTTTCTTT.

This clone has more than one count but fewer than ten. The rearrangement joins TRBV6-5 to TRBJ2-7; no clear D gene. The CDR3 totals 11 residues. The germline V and J ends were trimmed by 9 bases and 4 bases, with 10 bases remaining between them. In germline, CDR1 is MNHEY, CDR2 SVGAGI. The DNA for the CDR3 is TGTGCCAGTCTTGACGGGTACGAGCAGTACTTC. As protein: CASLDGYEQYF.

The J gene is TRBJ1-1, the V gene TRBV19; D is uncertain. The V end was cut by 6 bases, the J end by 4 bases, with 6 bases between. The CDR3 covers 11 residues. Per the germline V gene, CDR1 is LNHDA and CDR2 is SQIVND (reference sequence). The CDR3 bases are TGTGCCAGTAGAGGAGTCACTGAAGCTTTCTTT. It is translated as CASRGVTEAFF.

This clone was detected only once. This rearrangement joins TRBV6-5 to TRBJ2-1; 7 positions match TRBD2. There are 15 residues in the CDR3. After removal of 0 bases from V and 10 bases from J, the junction contained 9 bases not matched to a gene. Germline CDR1 MNHEY, CDR2 SVGAGI. The CDR3 sequence is CASSYSSGTGDEQFF. CDR3 coding DNA: TGTGCCAGCAGTTACTCGAGCGGGACGGGGGACGAGCAGTTCTTC.

The chain combines TRBV11-3 with TRBJ2-2; TRBD2 aligns across 8 bases. With V trimmed by 3 bases and J by 3 bases, 6 bases remained unmatched. This CDR3 comprises 16 residues. Per germline, CDR1 SGHNT and CDR2 YENEEA. The CDR3 loop is CASSFGTSGYTGELFF. The CDR3, as DNA: TGTGCCAGCAGCTTCGGTACTAGCGGCTACACCGGGGAGCTGTTTTTT.

This clone was picked up one time. The V and J genes are TRBV3-1 (or the pseudogene TRBV3-2) and TRBJ1-2; no clear D gene. Trimming stripped 1 base from V and 7 bases from J, with 4 bases between. The CDR3 consists of 11 residues. Germline V gives CDR1 LGHDT, CDR2 YNNKEL (reference sequence). CDR3: CASSQGRGYTF. The CDR3 DNA follows: TGTGCCAGCAGCCAAGGACGTGGCTACACCTTC.

This chain links TRBV15 with TRBJ1-4; perhaps TRBD1 as D (5 bases). V was shortened by 1 base and J by 7 bases, with 10 bases between the two germline ends. CDR1 LNHNV and CDR2 YYDKDF come from the germline V gene (reference sequence). The CDR3 runs to 14 residues. The CDR3 is CATSRVPGGEKLFF. DNA of the CDR3: TGTGCCACCAGCAGAGTCCCGGGGGGTGAAAAACTGTTTTTT. Supplemented by reference TRBV15 and TRBJ1-4, the full variable domain reads DAMVIQNPRYQVTQFGKPVTLSCSQTLNHNVMYWYQQKSSQAPKLLFHYYDKDFNNEADTPDNFQSRRPNTSFCFLDIRSPGLGDTAMYLCATSRVPGGEKLFFGSGTQLSVL.

This rearrangement joins TRBV20-1 to TRBJ2-7; no clear D. V gave up 6 bases and J gave up 5 bases, with 11 bases separating them. The V gene's germline CDR1 is DFQATT and CDR2 SNEGSKA (reference sequence). The CDR3 is 11 residues long. This chain's CDR3 is CSAQEVHEQYF. The CDR3 coding sequence is TGCAGTGCGCAGGAAGTGCACGAGCAGTACTTC.

V gene TRBV6-6 combines with J gene TRBJ1-2; D possibly corresponds to TRBD1 (5 bases). CDR3 length: 12 amino acids. Looked up from germline, CDR1 is MNHNY and CDR2 is SVGAGI (reference sequence). The V end was cut by 8 bases, the J end by 5 bases, with 12 bases between. CDR3 DNA sequence: TGTGCCAGCGGGGAACAGGCATATGGCTACACCTTC. It yields the protein CASGEQAYGYTF.

V is TRBV6-6 and J is TRBJ2-5; D may be TRBD1 (7 bases). The CDR3 sequence is 15 residues long. Trimming took 6 bases from V and 5 from J, leaving 19 bases between them. Germline V gene data show CDR1 as MNHNY and CDR2 as SVGAGI (reference sequence). CDR3 sequence: CASRTGMSGGETQYF. CDR3 nucleotide sequence: TGTGCCAGCAGGACAGGGATGTCAGGGGGGGAGACCCAGTACTTC.

The chain links TRBV7-2 to TRBJ1-4; 7 bases line up with TRBD1. Unmatched junction bases numbered 10, after V lost 6 bases and J lost 6 bases. Per the germline V gene, CDR1 is SGHTA and CDR2 is FQGNSA. The CDR3 runs 15 residues. CDR3 nucleotides: TGTGCCAGCAGTTTATCTAGGGGGCGCGATGAAAAACTGTTTTTT. Protein sequence: CASSLSRGRDEKLFF.

CDR3 nucleotide sequence: TGTGCCAGCCGAATCCAACAGGGAACGGGATCACCCCTCCACTTT. It translates to CASRIQQGTGSPLHF. V gene TRBV6-5 combines with J gene TRBJ1-6; tentatively, D is TRBD1 (6 bases). Germline V lookup: CDR1 MNHEY, CDR2 SVGAGI. The V gene lost 8 bases and the J gene lost 10 bases, with 21 bases spanning the gap. This CDR3 contains 15 residues.

The chain carries TRBV7-2 and TRBJ2-7, with D possibly matching TRBD2 (7 bases). V was cut by 5 bases and J by 6 bases, with 17 bases left in between. Per the germline V gene, CDR1 is SGHTA and CDR2 is FQGNSA. The CDR3 spans 14 residues. CDR3 nucleotides: TGTGCCAGCAGCCCTCCTGGGGGGGCAGGCGAGCAGTACTTC. Translation gives CASSPPGGAGEQYF.

The genes are TRBV5-6 and TRBJ1-2; 8 bases agree with TRBD1. V shed 4 bases and J 8 bases; nucleotides not matched to a gene: 13. This CDR3 has 15 residues. Germline CDR1 SGHDT, CDR2 YYEEEE. DNA for the CDR3: TGTGCCAGCAGCCCGGAGTCGACAGGGGTAAAAGGCTACACCTTC. Protein product: CASSPESTGVKGYTF.

CDR3 bases: TGTGCCAGCAGTACCTCGGGGCCCCAGCATTTT. It codes for CASSTSGPQHF. The chain has TRBV6-2 or TRBV6-3 and TRBJ1-5; D uncertain. The length of the CDR3 is 11 residues. The V end lost 5 bases, the J end lost 9 bases, and 8 bases lay between the germline ends. CDR1 is MNHEY and CDR2 is SVGEGT in the germline V gene.

The J gene is TRBJ2-1, the V gene TRBV7-9; 7 nucleotides line up with TRBD2. The CDR3 covers 13 residues. Trimming cost V 6 bases and J 3 bases; bases outside gene matches: 2. CDR1 SEHNR and CDR2 FQNEAQ come from the germline V gene (reference sequence). CDR3 loop: CASSRTSYNEQFF. The CDR3 bases are TGTGCCAGCAGTCGGACTAGCTACAATGAGCAGTTCTTC.

This clone was counted a single time. The chain couples TRBV6-1 to TRBJ1-5; D might be TRBD1 (5 bases). CDR1 is MNHNS, CDR2 SASEGT, per germline. V was trimmed by 5 bases and J by 3 bases, leaving 8 bases between them. The CDR3 sequence is 13 residues long. DNA for the CDR3: TGTGCCAGCAGTCCCGGGGCCAATCAGCCCCAGCATTTT. Amino acid sequence: CASSPGANQPQHF.

This chain connects TRBV11-2 to TRBJ2-7; 10 bases are shared with TRBD1. This CDR3 has 15 amino acids. CDR1 is SGHAT, CDR2 FQNNGV, per germline. V shed 1 base, J shed 3 bases, and the junction held 3 bases outside the gene matches. The CDR3 is CASSLGTGGLYEQYF. The CDR3 region has the DNA TGTGCCAGCAGCTTAGGGACAGGGGGTCTCTACGAGCAGTACTTC.

J is TRBJ2-7 and V is TRBV3-1 (or the pseudogene TRBV3-2); the D is unclear. The germline gives CDR1 LGHDT, CDR2 YNNKEL (reference sequence). V was trimmed by 4 bases and J by 1 base, leaving 8 bases between them. The CDR3 spans 13 residues. CDR3 sequence (DNA): TGTGCCAGCAGCCCTCGGTCTTCCTACGAGCAGTACTTC. This sequence encodes CASSPRSSYEQYF.

The chain employs TRBV7-9 and TRBJ2-7; possible D gene TRBD1, 6 bases. The germline CDR1 and CDR2 sequences are SEHNR and FQNEAQ (reference sequence). V dropped 4 bases and J dropped 2 bases, with 12 bases sitting between them. The CDR3 runs 14 residues. For the CDR3, the DNA is TGTGCCAGCAGCTCGTACAGGGTCCCCTACGAGCAGTACTTC. As protein: CASSSYRVPYEQYF.

The chain carries TRBV5-1 and TRBJ2-3, with 9 bases that match TRBD2. The junction had 8 bases not matched to a gene; V was cut back by 0 bases and J by 6 bases. This CDR3 has 16 amino acids. The germline V gene has CDR1 SGHRS and CDR2 YFSETQ. This CDR3 is CASSLALSGGGDTQYF. In DNA, the CDR3 is TGCGCCAGCAGCTTGGCTCTTAGCGGGGGTGGGGATACGCAGTATTTT.

This chain links TRBV9 with TRBJ1-4; D may be TRBD1 (5 bases). CDR1 SGDLS and CDR2 YYNGEE come from the germline V gene. Trimming removed 3 bases from V and 4 bases from J, with 16 bases in between. The CDR3 length is 16 residues. As DNA, the CDR3 is TGTGCCAGCAGCGCAACCCCGACAGCTTATAATGAAAAACTGTTTTTT. Translating it yields CASSATPTAYNEKLFF.